This is a list of T cell receptor beta chains from one sample in a study of OX40 agonist ivuxolimab in advanced cancers. Profiled with immunoSEQ multiplex PCR; TCRdb holds only in-frame clones, not every one. This sample has 77,000 or so clones; 92% occur once, and the top ten carry approximately 0.56%. The source was CD4+ or CD8+ T cells sorted from blood, collected in a trial of the OX40 agonist ivuxolimab. Source of these receptors: an adult with an advanced solid tumor such as melanoma, head and neck, liver or kidney cancer. Each CDR3 is given with its conserved first and last residue. The D gene is left open where the match is weak. Expanded clones get a size class; other rows say once, few or many, or leave the size out.

size	D	V	J	DNA	CDR3
.	TRBD1	TRBV28	TRBJ1-4	TGTGCCAGCAGAAGACAGGGAGGAGATGAAAAACTGTTTTTT	CASRRQGGDEKLFF
.	TRBD1	TRBV7-2	TRBJ2-7	TGTGCCAGCAGCCGTATTTTGGGACAGACCTACGAGCAGTACTTC	CASSRILGQTYEQYF
.	.	TRBV7-2	TRBJ2-4	TGTGCCAGCAGCGGGACAGCCAAAAACATTCAGTACTTC	CASSGTAKNIQYF
.	TRBD1	TRBV4-3	TRBJ2-7	TGCGCCAGCAGCCAAGACCCGGGACAGGGTGGCGAGCAGTACTTC	CASSQDPGQGGEQYF
many	.	TRBV7-2	TRBJ2-1	TGTGCCAGCAGCTTAGGGACCGTTGCTTCTGAGCAGTTCTTC	CASSLGTVASEQFF
.	TRBD2	TRBV7-3	TRBJ2-5	TGTGCCAGCAGCTCCGGACTAGTGGGGTACCAAGAGACCCAGTACTTC	CASSSGLVGYQETQYF
.	TRBD1	TRBV29-1	TRBJ2-7	TGCAGCGTCCGGGGGACAGGGTCATACGAGCAGTACTTC	CSVRGTGSYEQYF
few	.	TRBV6-5	TRBJ1-2	TGTGCCAGCCGTTACCTCTATGGCTACACCTTC	CASRYLYGYTF
.	TRBD1	TRBV7-8	TRBJ2-1	TGTGCCAGCAGCTTAACCCCGGGACAGATACACAATGAGCAGTTCTTC	CASSLTPGQIHNEQFF
.	.	TRBV7-8	TRBJ2-1	TGTGCCAGCAGCTTATACGACTACGCAAACCCTAATGAGCAGTTCTTC	CASSLYDYANPNEQFF
.	.	TRBV30	TRBJ1-1	TGTGCCTGGAGTGTACGTGGGGACACTGAAGCTTTCTTT	CAWSVRGDTEAFF
.	TRBD1	TRBV5-1	TRBJ1-2	TGCGCCAGCAGCTTGGGGGACAGGGGATATGGCTACACCTTC	CASSLGDRGYGYTF
.	.	TRBV30	TRBJ2-1	TGTGCCTGGAGGGAGGGGGACTACAATGAGCAGTTCTTC	CAWREGDYNEQFF
.	TRBD1	TRBV5-4	TRBJ2-1	TGTGCCAGCAGCATTCCGGGACAGGGGAATCGGAATGAGCAGTTCTTC	CASSIPGQGNRNEQFF
.	.	TRBV9	TRBJ1-1	TGTGCCAGCAGCGGTGGACGCCTCAGCATGAACACTGAAGCTTTCTTT	CASSGGRLSMNTEAFF
.	TRBD2	TRBV5-4	TRBJ2-1	TGTGCCAGCAGCTCCCCGGGACTAGCCTATGAGCAGTTCTTC	CASSSPGLAYEQFF
.	.	TRBV7-9	TRBJ2-2	TGTGCCAGCAGCTCACCGCAAGGCCAGGACGGGGAGCTGTTTTTT	CASSSPQGQDGELFF
.	TRBD1	TRBV7-2	TRBJ1-2	TGTGCCAGCAGCTTAGTTGACAGGGCGGGGTACGGCTACACCTTC	CASSLVDRAGYGYTF
.	TRBD2	TRBV5-1	TRBJ2-3	TGCGCCAGCAGATCGGGACTAGCGCCAGATACGCAGTATTTT	CASRSGLAPDTQYF
.	.	TRBV10-1	TRBJ2-3	TGCGCCAGCAGTGAGGCTCGTGGGCCCACAGATACGCAGTATTTT	CASSEARGPTDTQYF
.	.	TRBV7-2	TRBJ2-7	TGTGCCAGCAGCTTACGAGCGGGCATAAGCTCCTACGAGCAGTACTTC	CASSLRAGISSYEQYF
.	TRBD2	TRBV27	TRBJ2-6	TGTGCCAGCAGTCCGAAGACTAGCGGGAGCACTGGGGCCAACGTCCTGACTTTC	CASSPKTSGSTGANVLTF
once	.	TRBV27	TRBJ2-2	TGTGCCAGCGGTGGACGGTTGAACACCGGGGAGCTGTTTTTT	CASGGRLNTGELFF